The source of this TCR beta chain is a study of CD8 T cells in ankylosing spondylitis. The TCR beta libraries were generated through quantitative 5'-RACE incorporating molecular barcodes. TCRdb re-derived calls from the 5' RACE reads in MiXCR, one entry per CDR3 protein. There are some 130,000 distinct CDR3 sequences in the sample; 10% to 12% occur only once, and around 4.3% lies in the top ten. This clonotype was counted only a few times. Antigen specificity is unknown. The study's findings and limits: Researchers report that disease-linked clones proved CD8+ and relatively rare in peripheral blood. Within matched ankylosing spondylitis synovial fluid, disease-linked clones were reportedly significantly enriched.

This CDR3 is built from 15 residues. V was pared by 3 bases and J by 6 bases, with 7 bases of the junction left unmatched. Germline CDR1 and CDR2: ENHRY and SYGVKD. The source is a female donor with ankylosing spondylitis or in good health (not recorded which). The source material was blood, either unsorted or a sorted T cell fraction (not recorded which). The chain links TRBV10-3 to TRBJ1-1; TRBD1 aligns across 10 bases. CDR3 in DNA: TGTGCCATCAGTGACCAGGGACAGGGGCTAGCTGAAGCTTTCTTT. Translating gives CAISDQGQGLAEAFF.